Presented here are 28 T cell receptor beta chains from one specimen sequenced in a study of OX40 agonist ivuxolimab in advanced cancers. The protocol was immunoSEQ multiplex PCR, while the TCRdb copy is restricted to in-frame clones and leaves out a portion. The sample lists 65,000 to 80,000 clones; 90% were seen once. Sample: CD4+ or CD8+ T cells sorted from blood, taken in a trial of the OX40 agonist ivuxolimab. These TCRs come from an adult with an advanced solid tumor such as melanoma, head and neck, liver or kidney cancer.

The chain uses TRBV7-9 and TRBJ1-4, with unresolved D. The ends were cut back, 0 bases at V and 2 bases at J, with 10 bases in the middle. Germline V gene sequence: CDR1 SEHNR, CDR2 FQNEAQ (reference sequence). CDR3 length equals 16 residues. Here the CDR3 reads CASSLALGSTNEKLFF. The DNA for the CDR3 is TGTGCCAGCAGCTTAGCGCTCGGCAGTACTAATGAAAAACTGTTTTTT.

The J gene is TRBJ2-1, the V gene TRBV1. TRBV1 is marked as a pseudogene. There are 11 residues in the CDR3. The CDR3 DNA sequence: TGCACCCGCCATTACTACAATGAGCAGTTCTTC. Its protein is CTRHYYNEQFF.

V is TRBV28 and J is TRBJ1-1; the D is unclear. V was shortened by 1 base and J by 1 base, with 16 bases between the two germline ends. The CDR3 consists of 17 residues. Germline V gene data show CDR1 as MDHEN and CDR2 as SYDVKM. In nucleotides, the CDR3 is TGTGCCAGCAGTTTATTTCGGGCGGGCGGGCCGAACACTGAAGCTTTCTTT. As protein: CASSLFRAGGPNTEAFF.

The chain employs TRBV5-4 and TRBJ2-3; D uncertain. Germline V lookup: CDR1 SGHNT, CDR2 YYREEE (reference sequence). Trimming took off 0 bases at V and 0 bases at J, with 11 bases between the two ends. The CDR3 runs 16 residues. CDR3 protein: CASSLESGYSTDTQYF. Here the CDR3 DNA reads TGTGCCAGCAGCTTGGAGTCCGGTTATAGCACAGATACGCAGTATTTT.

The chain recombines TRBV18 with TRBJ2-1; D gene unclear. The V and J ends lost 3 bases and 2 bases respectively, with 14 bases between them. Per germline, CDR1 KGHSH and CDR2 LQKENI. The CDR3 is 16 residues long. The CDR3: CASSPSDGFPYNEQFF. The CDR3, as DNA: TGTGCCAGCTCACCGTCCGACGGATTCCCCTACAATGAGCAGTTCTTC.

The V gene is TRBV28, the J gene TRBJ2-3, with 13 bases fitting TRBD2. J was trimmed by 1 base and V by 7 bases; bases with no gene match: 5. The CDR3 covers 16 residues. Germline V CDR1 and CDR2: MDHEN, SYDVKM. The CDR3 DNA reads TGTGCCAGCACCACTAGCGGGAGGGCCGGCACAGATACGCAGTATTTT. This sequence encodes CASTTSGRAGTDTQYF. Supplemented by reference TRBV28 and TRBJ2-3, the full variable domain reads DVKVTQSSRYLVKRTGEKVFLECVQDMDHENMFWYRQDPGLGLRLIYFSYDVKMKEKGDIPEGYSVSREKKERFSLILESASTNQTSMYLCASTTSGRAGTDTQYFGPGTRLTVL.

The genes are TRBV28 and TRBJ2-3; D is undetermined. This CDR3 spans 11 amino acids. Trimming stripped 6 bases from V and 2 bases from J, with 3 bases between. Germline V gene lookup returns CDR1 MDHEN and CDR2 SYDVKM. This chain's CDR3 is CASRVTDTQYF. CDR3 in DNA: TGTGCCAGCAGAGTCACAGATACGCAGTATTTT. The variable domain in full, completed from reference TRBV28 and TRBJ2-3, reads DVKVTQSSRYLVKRTGEKVFLECVQDMDHENMFWYRQDPGLGLRLIYFSYDVKMKEKGDIPEGYSVSREKKERFSLILESASTNQTSMYLCASRVTDTQYFGPGTRLTVL.

The V gene is TRBV6-6, the J gene TRBJ2-5; tentative D call: TRBD2 (6 bases). Looked up from germline, CDR1 is MNHNY and CDR2 is SVGAGI (reference sequence). V was trimmed by 7 bases and J by 2 bases, leaving 11 bases between them. The length of the CDR3 is 13 residues. The DNA for the CDR3 is TGTGCCAGCATGCGGGGTATACAAGAGACCCAGTACTTC. This gives the protein CASMRGIQETQYF.

The chain carries TRBV4-1 and TRBJ1-5, with D possibly TRBD1 on 5 matching bases. Germline V lookup: CDR1 MGHRA, CDR2 YSYEKL. The V end was cut by 4 bases, the J end by 7 bases, with 17 bases between. The CDR3 is made up of 15 amino acids. The CDR3 spells CASSPGPLKGQPQHF. The CDR3 DNA follows: TGCGCCAGCAGCCCGGGACCTCTAAAGGGGCAGCCCCAGCATTTT.

The chain is built from TRBV4-3 and TRBJ2-1; 12 bases match TRBD2. The CDR3 consists of 20 residues. J was trimmed by 13 bases and V by 0 bases; bases with no gene match: 22. Germline V gene sequence: CDR1 LGHNA, CDR2 YSLEER. The CDR3 DNA reads TGCGCCAGCAGCCAAGAGGGGGGGACTAGCGGGTCAGCCCTACGCTCCAAACAGTTCTTC. This sequence encodes CASSQEGGTSGSALRSKQFF.

This clone is a singleton in its sample. DNA of the CDR3: TGTGCCAGCTTTACCGGGAGCCTCGTTGGCTACACCTTC. As protein: CASFTGSLVGYTF. The chain employs TRBV18 and TRBJ1-2; no reliable D call. CDR3 length: 13 residues. Looked up from germline, CDR1 is KGHSH and CDR2 is LQKENI. Trimming pared 7 bases from V and 7 bases from J, leaving 16 bases between.

Worth noting for this clone: One end of the junction varies from germline; a read error may be responsible. This chain joins TRBV5-4 and TRBJ2-2; D unclear. CDR1 and CDR2 from the germline V gene are SGHNT and YYREEE (reference sequence). The CDR3 is 15 amino acids. The CDR3 is CASSRRQHYTGELFF. As DNA, the CDR3 is TGCGCCAGCAGCCGGCGGCAGCACTACACCGGGGAGCTGTTTTTT.

This chain joins TRBV7-3 and TRBJ1-2, with D maybe TRBD1 (6 bases). The CDR3 is 17 amino acids. V dropped 2 bases and J dropped 0 bases, with 16 bases sitting between them. Germline lookup yields CDR1 SGHTA and CDR2 FQGTGA. This CDR3 is CASSLLDAWTANYGYTF. The CDR3 DNA sequence: TGTGCCAGCAGCTTATTAGACGCGTGGACAGCTAACTATGGCTACACCTTC.

The V and J genes are TRBV4-3 and TRBJ2-3; D could derive from TRBD1 or TRBD2 (5 bases each). Germline assignment: CDR1 LGHNA and CDR2 YSLEER. The CDR3 runs 17 residues. V lost 2 bases to trimming and J lost 2 bases, with 17 bases between them. The CDR3 bases are TGCGCCAGCAGCCAAACTCCGGGACGGATACCCACAGATACGCAGTATTTT. Its translation: CASSQTPGRIPTDTQYF.

The chain combines TRBV6-6 with TRBJ2-2, with TRBD1 matching over 10 bases. The CDR3 is 16 amino acids. Germline V gene sequence: CDR1 MNHNY, CDR2 SVGAGI (reference sequence). The J segment lost 6 bases and the V segment lost 5 bases, leaving 9 bases of the junction unmatched. The CDR3 sequence: CASSGTGVGGAGELFF. The CDR3 DNA reads TGTGCCAGCAGTGGGACAGGGGTGGGTGGAGCCGGGGAGCTGTTTTTT.

The chain uses TRBV7-2 and TRBJ1-2, with a tentative D call TRBD1 (6 bases). The CDR3 is 13 residues long. CDR1 and CDR2 from the germline V gene are SGHTA and FQGNSA. Trimming left V 2 bases short and J 7 bases short, with 11 bases between. CDR3 region: CASSLQGSGGYTF. CDR3 sequence (DNA): TGTGCCAGCAGCTTACAGGGGTCGGGTGGCTACACCTTC.

The CDR3 reads CASIRLAGADTQYF. The CDR3, as DNA: TGTGCCAGCATCCGTCTAGCGGGAGCAGATACGCAGTATTTT. V and J are TRBV28 and TRBJ2-3, with TRBD2 matching 10 bases. With 7 bases clipped from V and 4 bases from J, the junction kept 5 bases outside the gene matches. The germline V gene has CDR1 MDHEN and CDR2 SYDVKM. This CDR3 comprises 14 residues. The full variable domain, with the rest looked up from reference TRBV28 and TRBJ2-3, is DVKVTQSSRYLVKRTGEKVFLECVQDMDHENMFWYRQDPGLGLRLIYFSYDVKMKEKGDIPEGYSVSREKKERFSLILESASTNQTSMYLCASIRLAGADTQYFGPGTRLTVL.

V and J are TRBV18 and TRBJ1-4; 9 nucleotides align to TRBD1. The CDR3 contains 17 residues. The germline V gene encodes CDR1 KGHSH and CDR2 LQKENI. J lost 3 bases, V lost 3 bases, and 8 bases had no gene match. This CDR3 reads CASSPRTGADSNEKLFF. CDR3 DNA sequence: TGTGCCAGCTCACCCCGGACAGGGGCGGACTCTAATGAAAAACTGTTTTTT.

The V gene is TRBV28, the J gene TRBJ2-5; 11 bases map to TRBD2. The CDR3 totals 17 residues. V trimming: 5 bases; J trimming: 5 bases; junction bases outside the gene matches: 13. The germline V gene has CDR1 MDHEN and CDR2 SYDVKM. This CDR3 reads CASSLSSGRITGETQYF. In nucleotides, the CDR3 is TGTGCCAGCAGTCTCTCTAGCGGGAGGATCACCGGGGAGACCCAGTACTTC.

This chain connects TRBV28 to TRBJ1-2; maybe TRBD1 (5 bases). In germline, CDR1 is MDHEN, CDR2 SYDVKM. The CDR3 contains 12 residues. Deletions cut 8 bases from V and 2 bases from J, with 9 bases between. CDR3 sequence: CASGAGNYGYTF. CDR3 sequence (DNA): TGTGCCAGCGGCGCAGGGAACTATGGCTACACCTTC.

V is TRBV10-3 and J is TRBJ1-1; D gene uncertain. The CDR3 is 15 amino acids. Trimming removed 0 bases at V and 1 base at J, with 9 bases between. Per germline, CDR1 ENHRY and CDR2 SYGVKD. In DNA, the CDR3 is TGTGCCATCAGTGAGTCGGCCCTGGGGAACACTGAAGCTTTCTTT. It is translated as CAISESALGNTEAFF.

V usage is TRBV18 and J usage is TRBJ2-5; the D is unclear. V shed 5 bases and J shed 3 bases, with 7 bases lying between them. Germline CDR1 KGHSH, CDR2 LQKENI. The CDR3 is 12 amino acids. CDR3 nucleotides: TGTGCCAGCTCAAGTCAGGAAGAGACCCAGTACTTC. Protein product: CASSSQEETQYF.

The gene calls are TRBV10-3 and TRBJ2-7; TRBD1 is a possible D gene (5 bases). Germline CDR1 and CDR2: ENHRY and SYGVKD. The CDR3 covers 15 residues. Trimming shortened V by 5 bases and J by 4 bases, and 18 bases separated the two germline ends. The CDR3 loop reads CAISPGLSGQYEQYF. The CDR3 DNA follows: TGTGCCATCAGTCCAGGCCTGTCAGGGCAGTACGAGCAGTACTTC.

V and J are TRBV5-4 and TRBJ1-2, with unresolved D. The CDR3 is made up of 14 amino acids. Germline CDR1 reads SGHNT; CDR2 reads YYREEE (reference sequence). V was cut by 3 bases and J by 3 bases, with 12 bases left in between. CDR3 sequence reads: CASSSHRADYGYTF. CDR3 bases: TGTGCCAGCAGCTCCCACCGGGCCGACTATGGCTACACCTTC.

The DNA of the CDR3 is TGCGCCAGCAGCCAAGATTATAGGTGGAATCAGCCCCAGCATTTT. It translates to CASSQDYRWNQPQHF. The chain couples TRBV4-3 to TRBJ1-5, with D hard to call. Germline V gives CDR1 LGHNA, CDR2 YSLEER. The CDR3 has 15 amino acids. V lost 0 bases, J lost 4 bases, and 10 bases lay in between.

The V and J genes are TRBV4-3 and TRBJ2-3, with 9 positions matching TRBD2. Losses at the gene ends were 4 bases for V and 0 bases for J; bases not matched to a gene: 8. CDR3 length: 17 amino acids. Germline V CDR1 and CDR2: LGHNA, YSLEER. CDR3 bases: TGCGCCAGCAGCCGGAACCTAGCGGGGTCTAGCACAGATACGCAGTATTTT. Its translation is CASSRNLAGSSTDTQYF.

The rearrangement links TRBV7-2 to TRBJ1-1; D perhaps matches TRBD1 (5 bases). This CDR3 has 18 residues. Between the trimmed V and J ends, which lost 5 bases and 0 bases, there was a span of 22 bases. Germline V lookup: CDR1 SGHTA, CDR2 FQGNSA. CDR3 coding DNA: TGTGCCAGCAGCAGGAGAACCGGGACGGAGGTAATGAACACTGAAGCTTTCTTT. Encoded protein: CASSRRTGTEVMNTEAFF.

The gene calls are TRBV6-5 and TRBJ2-1; 9 positions agree with TRBD2. Trimming cost V 5 bases and J 9 bases; bases outside gene matches: 5. The CDR3 spans 13 residues. Germline CDR1 is MNHEY and CDR2 is SVGAGI. The CDR3 DNA follows: TGTGCCAGCAGTACCGGGACTAGCACTGAGCAGTTCTTC. Amino acids: CASSTGTSTEQFF.